Listed below are T cell receptor beta chains from one sample, sequenced in a study of a mutant IDH1 vaccine in newly diagnosed glioma. Generated by immunoSEQ multiplex PCR, the TCRdb table keeps only in-frame clones and is missing some. The table lists approximately 31,000 clones, 82% of them singletons. The antigens for these receptors are not known. Sequences were derived from PBMCs, sampled from a glioma patient whose treatment included an IDH1 peptide vaccine. These TCRs come from a woman between 18 and 29 years old with glioma. Each CDR3 is given with its conserved first and last residue. The D gene is left open where the match is weak. Size tells how often a clone was seen (once, few, many) or the class of an expanded clone, and some rows leave it out.

CDR3 | DNA | size | J | D | V | length
CASRPGQGVSEQFF | TGTGCCAGCAGGCCGGGACAGGGCGTTAGTGAGCAGTTCTTC | NA | TRBJ2-1 | TRBD1 | TRBV7-9 | 14
CASSETGTKNGYEQFF | TGTGCCAGCAGCGAAACCGGGACTAAAAACGGCTATGAGCAGTTCTTC | NA | TRBJ2-1 | TRBD2 | TRBV2 | 16
CALQGYDTQYF | TGTGCCCTGCAGGGCTATGATACGCAGTATTTT | NA | TRBJ2-3 | NA | TRBV30 | 11
CASRPTVRDNEQFF | TGTGCCAGCAGACCCACCGTCAGGGACAATGAGCAGTTCTTC | NA | TRBJ2-1 | NA | TRBV27 | 14
CASSLNLGQGNTIYF | TGCGCCAGCAGCTTGAATCTGGGACAGGGTAACACCATATATTTT | NA | TRBJ1-3 | TRBD1 | TRBV5-1 | 15
CASSFSTGVYEQYF | TGTGCCAGCAGTTTCTCGACAGGGGTCTACGAGCAGTACTTC | few | TRBJ2-7 | TRBD1 | TRBV28 | 14
CAWSAYRGDEQYF | TGTGCCTGGAGTGCTTACAGGGGCGATGAGCAGTACTTC | NA | TRBJ2-7 | TRBD1 | TRBV30 | 13
CASSLALATQGYGYTF | TGTGCCAGCAGCTTAGCTTTGGCAACTCAAGGCTATGGCTACACCTTC | NA | TRBJ1-2 | NA | TRBV7-2 | 16
CASSPQAARVSGANVLTF | TGCGCCAGCAGCCCCCAAGCGGCCCGAGTCAGTGGGGCCAACGTCCTGACTTTC | NA | TRBJ2-6 | NA | TRBV4-1 | 18
CATSRDWEGLQETQYF | TGTGCCACCAGCAGAGATTGGGAGGGACTCCAAGAGACCCAGTACTTC | NA | TRBJ2-5 | TRBD2 | TRBV15 | 16
CASSEGSNTQYF | TGTGCCAGCAGTGAAGGGAGTAACACGCAGTATTTT | NA | TRBJ2-3 | NA | TRBV2 | 12
CAISDSTQSGTF | TGTGCCATCAGCGATTCGACTCAGTCAGGCACCTTC | NA | TRBJ1-2 | NA | TRBV10-3 | 12
CASSGQGGLGGYTF | TGTGCCAGCAGTGGGCAGGGTGGGCTAGGCGGCTACACCTTC | NA | TRBJ1-2 | NA | TRBV25-1 | 14
CASSLETSGAETQYF | TGTGCCAGCAGTTTGGAGACTAGCGGGGCGGAGACCCAGTACTTC | NA | TRBJ2-5 | TRBD2 | TRBV2 | 15
CASSGTAGGILNYGYTF | TGTGCCAGCAGCGGAACGGCAGGGGGCATATTGAACTATGGCTACACCTTC | few | TRBJ1-2 | TRBD1 | TRBV9 | 17
CASSQESDTQYF | TGTGCCAGCAGCCAAGAATCAGATACGCAGTATTTT | NA | TRBJ2-3 | NA | TRBV14 | 12
CASSVAAGDPYEQYF | TGTGCCAGCAGCGTAGCTGCAGGCGATCCGTACGAGCAGTACTTC | NA | TRBJ2-7 | NA | TRBV9 | 15
CASSRQGGSEAFF | TGTGCCAGCAGTCGACAGGGTGGCTCTGAAGCTTTCTTT | NA | TRBJ1-1 | TRBD1 | TRBV6-5 | 13
CASSSPPIAGMDTGELFF | TGTGCCAGCAGTTCTCCCCCTATAGCGGGAATGGACACCGGGGAGCTGTTTTTT | NA | TRBJ2-2 | TRBD2 | TRBV27 | 18
CASSFTRDEQYF | TGTGCCAGCAGTTTTACACGGGACGAGCAGTACTTC | NA | TRBJ2-7 | NA | TRBV6-6 | 12
CASSAKLDEQFF | TGTGCCAGCAGCGCAAAACTGGATGAGCAGTTCTTC | NA | TRBJ2-1 | NA | TRBV9 | 12
CASSIDFGPQHF | TGTGCCAGTAGTATTGATTTTGGGCCCCAGCATTTT | few | TRBJ1-5 | NA | TRBV19 | 12
CASSAGLAGVGQFF | TGTGCCAGCAGCGCGGGACTAGCGGGAGTAGGTCAGTTCTTC | NA | TRBJ2-1 | TRBD2 | TRBV9 | 14
CASSRTPYSGNTIYF | TGTGCCAGTAGTCGGACTCCTTACTCTGGAAACACCATATATTTT | NA | TRBJ1-3 | NA | TRBV19 | 15
CARGTAGSPLHF | TGTGCCCGTGGGACAGCGGGTTCACCCCTCCACTTT | NA | TRBJ1-6 | TRBD1 | TRBV2 | 12
CASSTGTGGYEQYF | TGTGCCAGTAGTACCGGGACAGGGGGCTACGAGCAGTACTTC | NA | TRBJ2-7 | TRBD1 | TRBV19 | 14
CASSLDSALNQPQHF | TGTGCCAGCAGCTTAGACAGCGCATTAAATCAGCCCCAGCATTTT | NA | TRBJ1-5 | NA | TRBV7-6 | 15
CASSLQGPSTDTQYF | TGCGCCAGCAGCTTACAGGGTCCTAGCACAGATACGCAGTATTTT | NA | TRBJ2-3 | NA | TRBV5-1 | 15
CASSDGAGGRSDTQYF | TGTGCCAGCAGTGACGGAGCGGGGGGGAGGTCAGATACGCAGTATTTT | NA | TRBJ2-3 | TRBD2 | TRBV6-4 | 16
CASSYSGAQETQYF | TGTGCCAGCAGTTACTCGGGGGCACAAGAGACCCAGTACTTC | NA | TRBJ2-5 | NA | TRBV6-5 | 14
CASSLGSFTNYGYTF | TGTGCCAGCAGCTTAGGCTCTTTTACTAACTATGGCTACACCTTC | NA | TRBJ1-2 | NA | TRBV7-8 | 15
CASSPTTGVSEQYF | TGTGCCAGCAGCCCGACGACAGGGGTCTCCGAGCAGTACTTC | NA | TRBJ2-7 | TRBD1 | TRBV7-9 | 14
CASSLYGELSYEQYF | TGCGCCAGCAGCTTGTATGGAGAACTATCCTACGAGCAGTACTTC | NA | TRBJ2-7 | NA | TRBV5-1 | 15
CASSQVSRETQYF | TGCGCCAGCAGCCAAGTGTCCCGAGAGACCCAGTACTTC | NA | TRBJ2-5 | NA | TRBV4-1 | 13
CASTVADEQFF | TGTGCCAGCACAGTTGCCGATGAGCAGTTCTTC | NA | TRBJ2-1 | NA | TRBV6-6 | 11
CSTGGSTDTQYF | TGCAGCACTGGAGGTTCGACAGATACGCAGTATTTT | NA | TRBJ2-3 | NA | TRBV29-1 | 12
CASSNLEEGSEKLFF | TGTGCCAGCAGCAATCTGGAGGAGGGGAGCGAAAAACTGTTTTTT | NA | TRBJ1-4 | NA | TRBV27 | 15
CRALGREQFF | TGCAGAGCACTAGGGAGGGAGCAGTTCTTC | NA | TRBJ2-1 | NA | TRBV20-1 | 10
CASRRTPGEDGELFF | TGTGCCAGCAGGCGGACCCCCGGGGAGGACGGGGAGCTGTTTTTT | NA | TRBJ2-2 | NA | TRBV7-9 | 15
CASSLTIQGGRTEAFF | TGTGCCAGCAGTCTAACCATCCAGGGGGGAAGGACTGAAGCTTTCTTT | NA | TRBJ1-1 | TRBD1 | TRBV2 | 16
CASTLTEVGETLSGQFF | TGTGCCAGCACCCTCACGGAAGTGGGAGAGACGTTATCGGGGCAGTTCTTC | once | TRBJ2-1 | NA | TRBV2 | 17
CASSAMASGGDEQFF | TGTGCCAGCAGTGCCATGGCTAGCGGGGGGGACGAGCAGTTCTTC | large | TRBJ2-1 | TRBD2 | TRBV6-4 | 15
CASSLGGTGGALETQYF | TGTGCTAGCAGCTTAGGGGGGACAGGGGGCGCCCTCGAGACCCAGTACTTC | NA | TRBJ2-5 | TRBD1 | TRBV7-7 | 17
CASSFTTRAEKLFF | TGTGCCAGCAGCTTCACAACTCGGGCTGAAAAACTGTTTTTT | NA | TRBJ1-4 | NA | TRBV5-7 | 14